These 8 T cell receptor beta chains were all obtained from the same sample, sequenced in a study of cytomegalovirus exposure and HLA in healthy donors. Amplification used 60 Vbeta primers and 13 Jbeta primers. Produced via immunoSEQ multiplex PCR; TCRdb's table is partial and in-frame only. The sample yields about 130,000 clones, 65% to 90% seen once. Material: PBMCs. The receptor source for this set is a man aged 18 to 35 in good health and CMV-seronegative.

J is TRBJ2-1 and V is TRBV27, with D perhaps TRBD2 (5 bases). The CDR3 contains 13 residues. The germline V gene has CDR1 MNHEY and CDR2 SMNVEV (reference sequence). Trimming stripped 8 bases from V and 8 bases from J, with 16 bases between. CDR3 in DNA: TGTGCCAGCGGTAGCGCCTATACAGATGAGCAGTTCTTC. Translation gives CASGSAYTDEQFF.

The chain recombines TRBV5-8 with TRBJ1-2; tentatively, D is TRBD1 (6 bases). This CDR3 is built from 14 residues. Germline values: CDR1 SGHTS, CDR2 YDEGEE. Trimming removed 4 bases at V and 0 bases at J, with 10 bases between. The CDR3 DNA follows: TGTGCCAGCAGCCTGACAGGAGCTAACTATGGCTACACCTTC. Protein product: CASSLTGANYGYTF.

Only one count was recorded for this clone. V gene TRBV30 combines with J gene TRBJ1-1; D perhaps matches TRBD1 (5 bases). V was clipped by 3 bases and J by 3 bases, with 17 bases between them. This CDR3 is built from 15 residues. Germline V gene data show CDR1 as GTSNPN and CDR2 as SVGIG (reference sequence). As DNA, the CDR3 is TGTGCCTGGAGGGGTGCTGGGGCGCGAGACACTGAAGCTTTCTTT. It translates to CAWRGAGARDTEAFF.

The V gene is TRBV5-6, the J gene TRBJ1-2, with D unresolved. The germline V gene has CDR1 SGHDT and CDR2 YYEEEE. The V and J ends lost 6 bases and 5 bases respectively, with 14 bases between them. The CDR3 is 13 amino acids. The CDR3 sequence is CASKSTGWYGYTF. Here the CDR3 DNA reads TGTGCCAGCAAAAGCACCGGGTGGTATGGCTACACCTTC.

The chain employs TRBV7-9 and TRBJ1-5; D is perhaps TRBD1 (5 bases). This CDR3 comprises 14 residues. Germline assignment: CDR1 SEHNR and CDR2 FQNEAQ (reference sequence). Trimming stripped 4 bases from V and 6 bases from J, with 13 bases between. CDR3 sequence reads: CASSSGQYRQPQHF. For the CDR3, the DNA is TGTGCCAGCAGCTCTGGACAATACCGTCAGCCCCAGCATTTT.

This clone came up once. The V gene is TRBV6-5, the J gene TRBJ2-5; 9 bases fit TRBD2. With 11 bases clipped from V and 2 bases from J, the junction kept 12 bases outside the gene matches. Germline V gene sequence: CDR1 MNHEY, CDR2 SVGAGI. The CDR3 is 15 amino acids. CDR3 amino acids: CASSVSSGIQETQYF. CDR3 DNA sequence: TGTGCCTCCTCAGTCTCTAGCGGGATTCAAGAGACCCAGTACTTC.

This clone came up once. This chain connects TRBV2 to TRBJ2-3; 11 bases agree with TRBD2. The germline V gene encodes CDR1 SNHLY and CDR2 FYNNEI. The CDR3 length is 16 residues. J lost 0 bases, V lost 6 bases, and 5 bases had no gene match. The DNA for the CDR3 is TGTGCCAGCAGGGTAGCGGGGGGGTCTAGCACAGATACGCAGTATTTT. It translates to CASRVAGGSSTDTQYF.

DNA for the CDR3: TGTGCCAGCAGCTTAGATCGCACAGGGTTCTTCTCCTACGAGCAGTACTTC. Translating it yields CASSLDRTGFFSYEQYF. This sequence joins TRBV11-2 and TRBJ2-7; perhaps TRBD1 as D (6 bases). Looked up from germline, CDR1 is SGHAT and CDR2 is FQNNGV. V was trimmed by 0 bases and J by 0 bases, leaving 15 bases between them. CDR3 length: 17 residues. Based on the CDR3 plus reference TRBV11-2 and TRBJ2-7, the full variable domain is EAGVAQSPRYKIIEKRQSVAFWCNPISGHATLYWYQQILGQGPKLLIQFQNNGVVDDSQLPKDRFSAERLKGVDSTLKIQPAKLEDSAVYLCASSLDRTGFFSYEQYFGPGTRLTVT.